What follows is one T cell receptor (beta chain) and its context. The antigen it binds to is not known. No much larger clone exists at a distance of one base, and base qualities are not known. The data are from a study of human T cells and chemical hapten exposure (dated by TCRdb to the early 2020s). A note on the overall study: For sensitization, 2% DPC in acetone was applied to a roughly 2 cm by roughly 2 cm area of upper inner arm skin. Throughout the study period of roughly 24 weeks, patients also received therapeutic DPC doses to the scalp every week. Patch tests used Finn chambers with 0.01% DPC on the upper back, scored after 6 days by International Contact Dermatitis Research Group standards. The mostly female patient cohort included alopecia areata with under or over 50% scalp involvement, alopecia totalis and alopecia universalis. Libraries were pooled for sequencing, and per-sample TCR yields varied mainly because of small differences in library volumes within the pool. In alopecia patients, the study followed how the peripheral blood TCR repertoire changed in vivo over primary and secondary sensitization to diphenylcyclopropenone (DPC), a hapten. Blood was sampled from patients pre-sensitization (week 0) and at 2, 6 and about 24 weeks after DPC sensitization. Under 30 alopecia patients gave blood for TCR sequencing at one to four time points (pre-sensitization, 2, 6 and 24 weeks).

Receptor amplification or capture employed RACE. The sequencer was a NextSeq 500. During library preparation, unique molecular identifiers were attached to individual cDNA molecules so that TCRs could be counted in a quantitative, reproducible way. For every blood RNA sample, sequencing covered both the TCR alpha and TCR beta chains. The paper's data handling went like this. The median number of TCRs per sample was approximately 93,000, ranging from about 23,224 to 690,600. V, J and CDR3 annotation of the TCR reads was performed with the Decombinator software suite. For the PS versus PT1 abundance plots, all samples were subsampled to the same number of TCRs (28,000). Expanded TCRs were defined as absent before sensitization and observed at least eight times at the 2-week time point. TCRdb reprocessed the public reads (quality trimming at Q25 with fastp, clone calling with MiXCR) and kept in-frame beta chains. Every distinct CDR3 protein forms one entry, paired with its most common genes and DNA. TCRdb, not the original authors, processed these V and J calls. This sample gives approximately 260,000 distinct CDR3 sequences in total; approximately 7.5% of them show up just once. Jointly, the top ten make up 1.2% of the sample.

The intended sense of this specimen's time point label: pre-sensitization, week 0. The sample's treatment or condition label is to be understood as: therapeutic diphenylcyclopropenone sensitization with weekly scalp DPC. At each patch-test visit, blood was drawn before the patch test was applied. Eligible patients were aged 18 to 70, diagnosed with alopecia, deemed suitable for DPC therapy, and excluded if pregnant. Total RNA was extracted from unfractionated whole blood that had been collected in Tempus Blood RNA tubes. The research as a whole found: After repeated subsampling, changes were observed in the strength of the expansion versus patch-test correlation and in the threshold at which the correlation became significant. Significantly more large CDR3 similarity clusters were formed by expanded TCRs than by pre-sensitization or healthy control sets, consistent with antigen-driven responses. Alopecia, a presumed autoimmune disease, was present in all patients, so the immune response of the patients might differ from that of healthy individuals. The number of PT1 expanded TCRs positively correlated with patch test score, significant at thresholds 8, 16 and 32 but not 4. DPC sensitization did not change how many TCRs were above 1 in 1000 frequency, and no evidence was found of alterations in global repertoire structure.

The sequencing used whole blood, collected in connection with sensitization to the hapten diphenylcyclopropenone (DPC). This clonotype originated in a man aged 18-30 years with alopecia areata. Some clones in this sample may be carry-over from other donors' samples.

The CDR3 reads as follows: CASSLGARDTSYEQYF. Here is the DNA: TGTGCCAGCAGCTTGGGGGCGAGGGACACATCCTACGAGCAGTACTTC. The rearranged chain carries TRBV5-4 and TRBJ2-7, with TRBD1 as a weak D call on 6 bases. CDR1 is given as SGHNT and CDR2 as YYREEE, both from the germline V gene (reference sequence). Relative to germline, V is 0 bases shorter and J is 1 base shorter, with 14 bases between their ends. Spanning cysteine to phenylalanine, the CDR3 consists of 16 amino acids. Only CDR3 DNA is held: 48 bases, read in frame from base 1.